The following is a TCR beta chain sequence with its context. Under the authors' procedure: Amplification with reference gene primers provided the estimates of nucleated cell counts. Repertoires were generated with immunoSEQ multiplex PCR, while TCRdb's copy carries only in-frame clones and drops some. V, J and clone size were drawn from that table, and D and trimming were deduced from the DNA. The table has around 250,000 clones, about four fifths seen once. The germline V gene encodes CDR1 KGHDR and CDR2 SFDVKD. V shed 5 bases and J 0 bases; nucleotides not matched to a gene: 13. The CDR3 length is 21 residues. These data come from a study of blood T cell repertoires in COVID-19. Turning to the study itself: PBMCs, B-cell-depleted T cells, or T cells provided the cDNA or gDNA that made up the material.

The clonotype comes from a man aged 35 to 55 with active or convalescent COVID-19. The source material was peripheral blood. This chain uses TRBV24-1 with TRBJ2-1, with 15 bases fitting TRBD2. CDR3 bases: TGTGCCACCAGTGGCAACTCGGGACTAGCGGGGGGCCGTAGCTCCTACAATGAGCAGTTCTTC. Residues: CATSGNSGLAGGRSSYNEQFF.